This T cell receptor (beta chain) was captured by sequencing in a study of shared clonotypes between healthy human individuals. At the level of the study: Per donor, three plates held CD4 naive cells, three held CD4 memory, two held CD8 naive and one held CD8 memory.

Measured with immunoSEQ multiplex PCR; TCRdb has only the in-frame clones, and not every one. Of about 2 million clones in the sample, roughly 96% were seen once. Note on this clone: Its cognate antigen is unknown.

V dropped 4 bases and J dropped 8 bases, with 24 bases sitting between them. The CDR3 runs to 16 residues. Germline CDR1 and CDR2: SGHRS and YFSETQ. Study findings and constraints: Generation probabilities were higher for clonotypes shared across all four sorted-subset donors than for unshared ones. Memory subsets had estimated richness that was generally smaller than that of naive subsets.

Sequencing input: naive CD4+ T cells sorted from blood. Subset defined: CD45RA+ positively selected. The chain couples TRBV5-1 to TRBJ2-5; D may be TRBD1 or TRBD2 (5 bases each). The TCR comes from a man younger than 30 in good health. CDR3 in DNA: TGCGCCAGCAGCCCGGGACCTTCAAGAGGTCAGGCCACCCAGTACTTC. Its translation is CASSPGPSRGQATQYF. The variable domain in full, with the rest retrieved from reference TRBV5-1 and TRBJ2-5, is KAGVTQTPRYLIKTRGQQVTLSCSPISGHRSVSWYQQTPGQGLQFLFEYFSETQRNKGNFPGRFSGRQFSNSRSEMNVSTLELGDSALYLCASSPGPSRGQATQYFGPGTRLLVL.